This T cell receptor (beta chain) was identified in a study of regulatory T cells in long-lasting Graves disease. The time point: persistent/refractory GD, antithyroid drugs over 5 years with positive TRAb. PBMC-extracted RNA yielded the TCR library. The peripheral blood volume drawn was 7.5 to 10 milliliters, and it was collected into EDTA tubes. CDR1 and CDR2 from the germline V gene are MNHEY and SMNVEV (reference sequence). CDR3 length equals 14 residues. The trim removed 2 bases at V and 4 bases at J, leaving 3 bases unmatched. This clonotype was seen ten or more times. Arm-PCR of CDR3 regions and iRepertoire HTBI primers were used to build TCR beta libraries. Each CDR3 protein is one row after TCRdb ran MiXCR on the multiplex PCR reads. The sample holds 350,000 to 450,000 distinct CDR3 sequences, around 20% seen once.

The source was peripheral blood mononuclear cells (PBMCs), collected when the disease was refractory, from a patient treated with antithyroid drugs. The chain joins TRBV27 to TRBJ2-7; 9 bases align to TRBD1. This clonotype was sampled from a female donor with Graves disease. In DNA form, the CDR3 reads TGTGCCAGCAGTTTAAAGGGACAGGGATACGAGCAGTACTTC. Protein: CASSLKGQGYEQYF.